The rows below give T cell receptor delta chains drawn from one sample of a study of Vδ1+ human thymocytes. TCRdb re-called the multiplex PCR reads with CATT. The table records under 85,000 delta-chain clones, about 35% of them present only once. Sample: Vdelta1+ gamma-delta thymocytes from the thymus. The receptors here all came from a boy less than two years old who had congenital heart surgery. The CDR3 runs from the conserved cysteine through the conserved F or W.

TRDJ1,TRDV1,CALGEPETGTFWGIRGDTDKLIF
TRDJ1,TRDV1,CALRSGDNTGTDKLIF
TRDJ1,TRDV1,CALGVPTDKLIF
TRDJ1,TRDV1,CALGELPTATWGSRYTDKLIF
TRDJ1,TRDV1,CALGEGAFLCQLGDTRGRLIF
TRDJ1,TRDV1,CALGELLFFPPYGGSSKLIF
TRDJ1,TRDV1,CALGELVGMSQGADKLIF
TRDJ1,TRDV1,CALGAIINSFYWGKGTDKLIF
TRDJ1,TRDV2,CACDGAGGPYTDKLIF
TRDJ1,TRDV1,CALGEGLRPYWGPMYTDKLIF
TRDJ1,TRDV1,CALGEVRALLTGGSPKYTDKLIF
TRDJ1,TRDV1,CALGEQFGPNYWGIYTDKLIF
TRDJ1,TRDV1,CALGETRFPYSPLGINTDKLIF
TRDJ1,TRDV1,CALGDQLAVTGGWTHGDKLIF
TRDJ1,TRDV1,CALGELILPILGLGDRTDKLIF
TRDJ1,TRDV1,CALGVPFLRTGGLSSDKLIF
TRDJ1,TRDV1,CALWPLSPDKLIF
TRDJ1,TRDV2,CACVRLGDTKTDKLIF
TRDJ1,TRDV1,CALGEGISDKLIF
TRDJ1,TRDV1,CALGMPRTGNTDKLIF
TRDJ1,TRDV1,CALGELDLPMALGASDKLIF
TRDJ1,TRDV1,CALGALDVHFMGDTGGTDKLIF
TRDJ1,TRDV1,CALGERIHTDKLIF
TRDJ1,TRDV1,CALGEFAVSGGYDKLIF
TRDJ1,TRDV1,CALGRPPTRVTGGYTDKLIF
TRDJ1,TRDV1,CALGERKAGDTNLAMYTDKLIF
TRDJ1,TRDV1,CALGESPTGGYYGLIF
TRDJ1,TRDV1,CALGELNRWGHTDKLIF
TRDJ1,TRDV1,CALGQSSPPDYWGDRYTDKLIF